What follows are 24 T cell receptor beta chains derived from one specimen sequenced in a study of shared clonotypes between healthy human individuals. Libraries were prepared by immunoSEQ multiplex PCR; TCRdb keeps only in-frame clonotypes and omits some of them. Counted here are 2 million to 2.5 million clones, about nine tenths occurring once; the ten biggest clones make up approximately 0.4%. Sequenced sample: naive CD4+ T cells from PBMCs. Sample subset: CD45RA+ positively selected. These receptors originate from a man aged 18 to 35 in good health. Some clones in this sample may be carry-over from other donors' samples.

The CDR3 region is CASSRAVINEQFF. The CDR3 coding sequence is TGTGCCAGCAGCCGGGCGGTGATCAATGAGCAGTTCTTC. This chain joins TRBV7-9 and TRBJ2-1; unclear D gene. CDR1 and CDR2 (germline): SEHNR, FQNEAQ (reference sequence). The CDR3 sequence is 13 residues long. Trimming left V 5 bases short and J 6 bases short, with 11 bases between.

The chain combines TRBV5-1 with TRBJ2-1; 11 bases are shared with TRBD2. The germline gives CDR1 SGHRS, CDR2 YFSETQ. This CDR3 region has 13 residues. The J segment lost 9 bases and the V segment lost 4 bases, leaving 3 bases of the junction unmatched. For the CDR3, the DNA is TGCGCCAGCAGCACCACTAGCGGGAGTGAGCAGTTCTTC. It encodes CASSTTSGSEQFF. Full variable domain (rest looked up from reference TRBV5-1 and TRBJ2-1): KAGVTQTPRYLIKTRGQQVTLSCSPISGHRSVSWYQQTPGQGLQFLFEYFSETQRNKGNFPGRFSGRQFSNSRSEMNVSTLELGDSALYLCASSTTSGSEQFFGPGTRLTVL.

This chain connects TRBV19 to TRBJ1-2; unclear D gene. Trimming stripped 7 bases from V and 4 bases from J, with 22 bases between. Germline V gene lookup returns CDR1 LNHDA and CDR2 SQIVND (reference sequence). CDR3 length equals 16 residues. The DNA of the CDR3 is TGTGCCAGTACCTCTCGTGGCAGACAAGTTTCCTATGGCTACACCTTC. Amino acids: CASTSRGRQVSYGYTF.

The genes are TRBV30 and TRBJ1-1; the D is unclear. Germline loops: CDR1 GTSNPN, CDR2 SVGIG (reference sequence). The length of the CDR3 is 13 residues. The V end was cut by 7 bases, the J end by 0 bases, with 12 bases between. The CDR3 region is CALSPRLNTEAFF. The CDR3 DNA reads as TGTGCCTTGAGCCCCAGGTTGAACACTGAAGCTTTCTTT. Complete variable domain (other parts from reference TRBV30 and TRBJ1-1): SQTIHQWPATLVQPVGSPLSLECTVEGTSNPNLYWYRQAAGRGLQLLFYSVGIGQISSEVPQNLSASRPQDRQFILSSKKLLLSDSGFYLCALSPRLNTEAFFGQGTRLTVV.

The rearrangement uses TRBV28 and TRBJ2-7; possible D gene TRBD2, 5 bases. Germline-derived CDR1 and CDR2 are MDHEN and SYDVKM. V was cut by 5 bases and J by 3 bases, with 17 bases left in between. The CDR3 totals 15 residues. As DNA, the CDR3 is TGTGCCAGCAGTGCCCCACGGGCCGGGATCTACGAGCAGTACTTC. Amino acid sequence: CASSAPRAGIYEQYF.

The V and J genes are TRBV4-1 and TRBJ1-2, with D unresolved. Germline V lookup: CDR1 MGHRA, CDR2 YSYEKL. V was cut by 0 bases and J by 6 bases, with 14 bases left in between. The CDR3 has 15 amino acids. Written as DNA, the CDR3 is TGCGCCAGCAGCCAAGATAGGACTACCTTTCATGGCTACACCTTC. It translates to CASSQDRTTFHGYTF.

The J gene is TRBJ1-4, the V gene TRBV28; D is perhaps TRBD1 (5 bases). Germline V lookup: CDR1 MDHEN, CDR2 SYDVKM. Trimming cost V 6 bases and J 6 bases, with 17 bases left between them. The CDR3 spans 15 residues. The CDR3 loop reads CASRSWGDGDEKLFF. The DNA of the CDR3 is TGTGCCAGCAGGTCTTGGGGCGACGGGGATGAAAAACTGTTTTTT.

The chain couples TRBV5-1 to TRBJ1-4; D remains ambiguous. V was pared by 4 bases and J by 6 bases, with 13 bases between. The CDR3 runs 14 residues. Germline CDR1 reads SGHRS; CDR2 reads YFSETQ. The CDR3 reads CASSTVPADEKLFF. CDR3 nucleotides: TGCGCCAGCAGCACGGTCCCCGCCGATGAAAAACTGTTTTTT.

This clone showed up just once. The rearrangement links TRBV29-1 to TRBJ2-7; D is undetermined. CDR1 and CDR2 (germline): SQVTM, ANQGSEA. The CDR3 has 12 residues. Trimming removed 4 bases at V and 3 bases at J, with 10 bases between. As DNA, the CDR3 is TGCAGCGTTGGCACGTTCGACTACGAGCAGTACTTC. Amino acids: CSVGTFDYEQYF.

As regards this clone: The same CDR3 is also encoded by other DNA sequences in this sample. CDR3 nucleotide sequence: TGTGCCAGCAGCTCAACAGGGAGCTCCTACGAGCAGTACTTC. Protein: CASSSTGSSYEQYF. The chain has TRBV7-2 and TRBJ2-7; D is perhaps TRBD1 (6 bases). Trimming took 4 bases from V and 0 from J, leaving 10 bases between them. There are 14 residues in the CDR3. Germline loops: CDR1 SGHTA, CDR2 FQGNSA. Using reference TRBV7-2 and TRBJ2-7 for the parts outside the CDR3, the full variable domain is GAGVSQSPSNKVTEKGKDVELRCDPISGHTALYWYRQSLGQGLEFLIYFQGNSAPDKSGLPSDRFSAERTGGSVSTLTIQRTQQEDSAVYLCASSSTGSSYEQYFGPGTRLTVT.

The gene calls are TRBV28 and TRBJ2-7, with 9 positions matching TRBD2. CDR3 length: 15 amino acids. Germline V gene sequence: CDR1 MDHEN, CDR2 SYDVKM. Trimming cost V 8 bases and J 6 bases; bases outside gene matches: 14. The CDR3 loop reads CASGLPGLASSEQYF. The DNA for the CDR3 is TGTGCCAGCGGACTACCGGGACTAGCTTCATCCGAGCAGTACTTC.

The rearrangement links TRBV19 to TRBJ1-4, with D tentatively TRBD1 (6 bases). The CDR3 extends over 13 amino acids. Trimming shortened V by 9 bases and J by 0 bases, and 8 bases separated the two germline ends. The germline V gene encodes CDR1 LNHDA and CDR2 SQIVND (reference sequence). The CDR3: CASHRATNEKLFF. In DNA form, the CDR3 reads TGTGCCAGCCACAGGGCAACTAATGAAAAACTGTTTTTT.

V and J are TRBV7-9 and TRBJ2-3, with 7 bases lining up with TRBD2. Germline CDR1 is SEHNR and CDR2 is FQNEAQ (reference sequence). V lost 5 bases and J lost 4; bases outside the gene matches: 6. The CDR3 is 14 residues long. CDR3 nucleotide sequence: TGTGCCAGCAGCCACGGGGCGGGGGCAGATACGCAGTATTTT. It yields the protein CASSHGAGADTQYF. Full variable domain (rest looked up from reference TRBV7-9 and TRBJ2-3): DTGVSQNPRHKITKRGQNVTFRCDPISEHNRLYWYRQTLGQGPEFLTYFQNEAQLEKSRLLSDRFSAERPKGSFSTLEIQRTEQGDSAMYLCASSHGAGADTQYFGPGTRLTVL.

The V call is TRBV11-3, the J call TRBJ2-7; D call uncertain. This CDR3 has 13 residues. Germline V CDR1 and CDR2: SGHNT, YENEEA. Trimming shortened V by 4 bases and J by 4 bases, and 11 bases separated the two germline ends. CDR3 in amino acids: CASSSIPPYEQYF. CDR3 in DNA: TGTGCCAGCAGCTCTATCCCCCCTTACGAGCAGTACTTC.

This chain links TRBV5-1 with TRBJ1-1, with D possibly matching TRBD1 (5 bases). CDR1 and CDR2 from the germline V gene are SGHRS and YFSETQ. V gave up 7 bases and J gave up 4 bases, with 14 bases separating them. The CDR3 is 13 amino acids. DNA for the CDR3: TGCGCCAGCTGGGGTTTCGGGGGCACTGAAGCTTTCTTT. It is translated as CASWGFGGTEAFF.

This chain uses TRBV5-1 with TRBJ1-2; no clear D. The ends were cut back, 5 bases at V and 6 bases at J, with 11 bases in the middle. This CDR3 comprises 12 residues. Germline V gene data show CDR1 as SGHRS and CDR2 as YFSETQ. CDR3 region: CASSDTADGYTF. The CDR3 region has the DNA TGCGCCAGCAGTGACACGGCCGATGGCTACACCTTC.

This clone was seen a handful of times. The chain employs TRBV2 and TRBJ1-1, with D hard to call. The V gene's germline CDR1 is SNHLY and CDR2 FYNNEI. The CDR3 is 13 residues long. V was cut by 4 bases and J by 3 bases, with 9 bases left in between. The CDR3 loop reads CASSARTDTEAFF. CDR3 bases: TGTGCCAGCAGTGCACGGACGGACACTGAAGCTTTCTTT.

The chain recombines TRBV5-6 with TRBJ2-1; D perhaps matches TRBD2 (6 bases). The CDR3 covers 13 residues. Between the trimmed V and J ends, which lost 5 bases and 9 bases, there was a span of 15 bases. CDR1 and CDR2 (germline): SGHDT, YYEEEE. The CDR3, as DNA: TGTGCCAGCAGTCCGTCTCCCGGGAGTGAGCAGTTCTTC. Its protein product is CASSPSPGSEQFF.

This clone was seen more than once but under ten times. This same CDR3 is encoded by further DNA sequences in the sample. The gene calls are TRBV7-8 and TRBJ1-2, with D perhaps matching TRBD1 (5 bases). The germline gives CDR1 SGHVS, CDR2 FQNEAQ. The CDR3 totals 13 residues. V was clipped by 1 base and J by 3 bases, with 6 bases between them. In DNA form, the CDR3 reads TGTGCCAGCAGCTTAGGGGGGGACTATGGCTACACCTTC. Its translation: CASSLGGDYGYTF.

In its sample, this clone was seen once. This chain connects TRBV5-1 to TRBJ1-4, with D tentatively TRBD1 (6 bases). This CDR3 has 14 residues. V was shortened by 4 bases and J by 7 bases, with 14 bases between the two germline ends. The germline V gene encodes CDR1 SGHRS and CDR2 YFSETQ. The CDR3 DNA is TGCGCCAGCAGCCAACAGGGACTAGGTGAAAAACTGTTTTTT. Translated: CASSQQGLGEKLFF. Full variable domain (rest looked up from reference TRBV5-1 and TRBJ1-4): KAGVTQTPRYLIKTRGQQVTLSCSPISGHRSVSWYQQTPGQGLQFLFEYFSETQRNKGNFPGRFSGRQFSNSRSEMNVSTLELGDSALYLCASSQQGLGEKLFFGSGTQLSVL.

This chain joins TRBV5-1 and TRBJ1-1; no definite D call. The CDR3 length is 15 residues. Germline CDR1 SGHRS, CDR2 YFSETQ. V shed 4 bases and J shed 1 base, with 14 bases lying between them. The CDR3 region is CASSPTRGANTEAFF. The CDR3 nucleotides read TGCGCCAGCAGCCCAACTCGGGGAGCGAACACTGAAGCTTTCTTT.

Details on this clone: Other DNA sequences in this specimen translate into the identical CDR3. The chain carries TRBV5-1 and TRBJ1-1; D possibly corresponds to TRBD1 (5 bases). In germline, CDR1 is SGHRS, CDR2 YFSETQ. The CDR3 runs 17 residues. Between the trimmed V and J ends, which lost 0 bases and 0 bases, there was a span of 15 bases. CDR3 nucleotides: TGCGCCAGCAGCTTGGGGGGCGCGGGGTCGATGAACACTGAAGCTTTCTTT. It is translated as CASSLGGAGSMNTEAFF.

The chain joins TRBV12-5 to TRBJ2-3; TRBD1 matches at 9 bases. CDR3 size: 15 residues. The V gene end was trimmed by 4 bases and the J gene end by 6 bases; junction bases not matched to a gene: 8. The germline CDR1 and CDR2 sequences are LGHNT and FRNRAP. The CDR3: CASGSPQGAGDTQYF. The CDR3 DNA is TGTGCTAGTGGTTCCCCACAGGGGGCGGGTGATACGCAGTATTTT. Complete variable domain (other parts from reference TRBV12-5 and TRBJ2-3): DARVTQTPRHKVTEMGQEVTMRCQPILGHNTVFWYRQTMMQGLELLAYFRNRAPLDDSGMPKDRFSAEMPDATLATLKIQPSEPRDSAVYFCASGSPQGAGDTQYFGPGTRLTVL.

This clone was recorded a few times. The chain recombines TRBV5-1 with TRBJ1-1, with D maybe TRBD1 (5 bases). Germline V lookup: CDR1 SGHRS, CDR2 YFSETQ. The CDR3 sequence is 15 residues long. The V gene lost 4 bases and the J gene lost 3 bases, with 16 bases spanning the gap. The CDR3 nucleotides are TGCGCCAGCAGCGCCGTCGGGTGGGGGTACACTGAAGCTTTCTTT. This sequence encodes CASSAVGWGYTEAFF.